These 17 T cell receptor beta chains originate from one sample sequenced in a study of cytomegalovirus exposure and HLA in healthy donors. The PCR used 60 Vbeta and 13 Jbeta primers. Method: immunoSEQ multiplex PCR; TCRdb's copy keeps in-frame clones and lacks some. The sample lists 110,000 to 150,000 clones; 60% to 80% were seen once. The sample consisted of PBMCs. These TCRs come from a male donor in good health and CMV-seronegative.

The CDR3 DNA reads as TGCGCCAGCAGCCACCCTGCGGGGGGAGGGGGGCAGTATTTT. It encodes CASSHPAGGGGQYF. V and J are TRBV4-1 and TRBJ2-3, with TRBD2 matching over 8 bases. V lost 3 bases and J lost 11; bases outside the gene matches: 10. In germline, CDR1 is MGHRA, CDR2 YSYEKL. The length of the CDR3 is 14 residues.

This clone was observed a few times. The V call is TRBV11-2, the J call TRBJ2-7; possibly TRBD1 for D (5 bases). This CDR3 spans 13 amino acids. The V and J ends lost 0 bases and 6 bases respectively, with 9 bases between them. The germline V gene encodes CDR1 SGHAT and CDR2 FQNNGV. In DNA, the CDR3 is TGTGCCAGCAGCTTAGATTGGCAGGGCGAGCAGTACTTC. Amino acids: CASSLDWQGEQYF. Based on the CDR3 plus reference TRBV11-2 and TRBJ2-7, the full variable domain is EAGVAQSPRYKIIEKRQSVAFWCNPISGHATLYWYQQILGQGPKLLIQFQNNGVVDDSQLPKDRFSAERLKGVDSTLKIQPAKLEDSAVYLCASSLDWQGEQYFGPGTRLTVT.

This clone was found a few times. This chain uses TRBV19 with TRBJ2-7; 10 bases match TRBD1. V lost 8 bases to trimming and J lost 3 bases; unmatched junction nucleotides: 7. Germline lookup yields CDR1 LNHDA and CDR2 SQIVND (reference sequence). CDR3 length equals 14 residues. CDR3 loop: CASRHGTGDYEQYF. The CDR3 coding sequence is TGTGCCAGTCGCCATGGGACAGGGGACTACGAGCAGTACTTC.

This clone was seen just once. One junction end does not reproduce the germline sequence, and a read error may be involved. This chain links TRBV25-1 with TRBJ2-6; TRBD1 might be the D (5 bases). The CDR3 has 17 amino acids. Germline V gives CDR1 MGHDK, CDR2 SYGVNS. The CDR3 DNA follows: TGTGCCAGCAGTAGTCTGGGTAAAAAGTCTGGGGCCAACGGCCTGACTTTC. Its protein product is CASSSLGKKSGANGLTF. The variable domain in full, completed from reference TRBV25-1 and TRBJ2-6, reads EADIYQTPRYLVIGTGKKITLECSQTMGHDKMYWYQQDPGMELHLIHYSYGVNSTEKGDLSSESTVSRIRTEHFPLTLESARPSHTSQYLCASSSLGKKSGANGLTFGAGSRLTVL.

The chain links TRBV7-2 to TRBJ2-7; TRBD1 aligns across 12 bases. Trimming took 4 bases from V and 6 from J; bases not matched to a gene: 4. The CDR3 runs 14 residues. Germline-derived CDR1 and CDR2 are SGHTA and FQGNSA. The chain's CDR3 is CASSWDRGPGEQYF. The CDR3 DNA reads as TGTGCCAGCAGCTGGGACAGGGGGCCTGGCGAGCAGTACTTC.

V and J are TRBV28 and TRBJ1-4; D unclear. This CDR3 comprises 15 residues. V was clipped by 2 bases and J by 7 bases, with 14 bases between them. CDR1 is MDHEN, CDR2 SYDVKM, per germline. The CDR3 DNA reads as TGTGCCAGCAGTTTAACTTACGGGTTAGGTGAAAAACTGTTTTTT. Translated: CASSLTYGLGEKLFF.

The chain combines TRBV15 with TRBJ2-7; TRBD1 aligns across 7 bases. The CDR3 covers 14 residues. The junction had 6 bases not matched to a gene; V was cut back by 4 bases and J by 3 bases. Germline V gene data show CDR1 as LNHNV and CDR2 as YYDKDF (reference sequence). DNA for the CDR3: TGTGCCACCAGCATAACCGGGACAGTCTACGAGCAGTACTTC. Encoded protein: CATSITGTVYEQYF.

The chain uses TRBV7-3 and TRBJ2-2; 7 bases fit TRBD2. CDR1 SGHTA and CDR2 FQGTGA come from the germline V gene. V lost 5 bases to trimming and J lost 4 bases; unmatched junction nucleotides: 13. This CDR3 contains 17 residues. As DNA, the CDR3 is TGTGCCAGCAGCCCTCTAGGGCGGGGGATAGGCACCGGGGAGCTGTTTTTT. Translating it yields CASSPLGRGIGTGELFF.

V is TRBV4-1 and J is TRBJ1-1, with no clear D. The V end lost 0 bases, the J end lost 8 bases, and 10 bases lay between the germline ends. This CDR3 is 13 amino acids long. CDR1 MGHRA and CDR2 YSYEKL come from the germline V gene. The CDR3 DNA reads TGCGCCAGCAGCCAAGATCGAGAACTGGAAGCTTTCTTT. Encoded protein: CASSQDRELEAFF.

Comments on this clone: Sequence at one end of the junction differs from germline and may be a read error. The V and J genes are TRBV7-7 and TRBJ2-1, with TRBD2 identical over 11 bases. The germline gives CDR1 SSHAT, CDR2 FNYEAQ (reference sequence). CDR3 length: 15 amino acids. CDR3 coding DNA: TGTGCTAGCAGCCTTAGCGGGAGGGCTAATAATGAGCAGTTCTTC. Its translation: CASSLSGRANNEQFF. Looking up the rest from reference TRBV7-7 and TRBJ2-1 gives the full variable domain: GAGVSQSPRYKVTKRGQDVTLRCDPISSHATLYWYQQALGQGPEFLTYFNYEAQPDKSGLPSDRFSAERPEGSISTLTIQRTEQRDSAMYRCASSLSGRANNEQFFGPGTRLTVL.

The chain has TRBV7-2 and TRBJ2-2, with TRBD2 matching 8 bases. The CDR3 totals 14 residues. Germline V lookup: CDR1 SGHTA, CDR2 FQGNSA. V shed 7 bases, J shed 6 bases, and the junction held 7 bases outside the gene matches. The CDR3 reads CASTPAGVAGELFF. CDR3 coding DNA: TGTGCCAGCACCCCAGCGGGGGTCGCCGGGGAGCTGTTTTTT.

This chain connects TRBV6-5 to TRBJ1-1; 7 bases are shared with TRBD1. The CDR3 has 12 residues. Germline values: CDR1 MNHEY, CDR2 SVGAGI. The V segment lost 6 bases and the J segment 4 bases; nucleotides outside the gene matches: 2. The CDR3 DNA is TGTGCCAGCAGATCAGGGGGCACTGAAGCTTTCTTT. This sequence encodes CASRSGGTEAFF.

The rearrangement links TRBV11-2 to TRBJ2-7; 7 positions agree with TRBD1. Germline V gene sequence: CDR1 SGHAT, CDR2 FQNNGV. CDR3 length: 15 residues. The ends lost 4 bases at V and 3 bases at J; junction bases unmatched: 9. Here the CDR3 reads CASSSGTVKRYEQYF. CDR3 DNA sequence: TGTGCCAGCAGCTCAGGGACAGTTAAGCGCTACGAGCAGTACTTC.

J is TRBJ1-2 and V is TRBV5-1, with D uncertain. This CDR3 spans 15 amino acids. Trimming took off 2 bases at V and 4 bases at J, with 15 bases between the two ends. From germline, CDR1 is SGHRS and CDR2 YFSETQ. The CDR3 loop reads CASSLEGATPYGYTF. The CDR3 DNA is TGCGCCAGCAGCTTAGAAGGAGCTACTCCCTATGGCTACACCTTC.

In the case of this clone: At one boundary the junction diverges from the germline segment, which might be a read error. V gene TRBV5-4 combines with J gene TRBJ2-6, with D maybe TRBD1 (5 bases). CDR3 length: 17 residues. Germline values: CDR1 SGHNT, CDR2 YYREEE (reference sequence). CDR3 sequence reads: CASSYIPGYSGANGLTF. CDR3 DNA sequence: TGTGCCAGCAGCTACATACCAGGTTACTCTGGGGCCAACGGCCTGACTTTC.

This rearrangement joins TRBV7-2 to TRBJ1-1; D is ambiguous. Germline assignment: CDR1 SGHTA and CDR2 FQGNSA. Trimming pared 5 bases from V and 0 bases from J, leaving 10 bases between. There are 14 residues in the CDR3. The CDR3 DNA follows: TGTGCCAGCAGCCTATCTTATTTGAACACTGAAGCTTTCTTT. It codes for CASSLSYLNTEAFF.

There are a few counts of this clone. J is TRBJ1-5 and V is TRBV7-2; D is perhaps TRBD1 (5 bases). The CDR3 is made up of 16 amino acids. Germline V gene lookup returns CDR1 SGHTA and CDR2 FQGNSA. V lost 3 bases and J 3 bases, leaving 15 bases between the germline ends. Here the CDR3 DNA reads TGTGCCAGCAGCTTGTTTTCCAGGGTGGACAATCAGCCCCAGCATTTT. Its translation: CASSLFSRVDNQPQHF. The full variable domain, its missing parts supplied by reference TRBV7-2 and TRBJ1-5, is GAGVSQSPSNKVTEKGKDVELRCDPISGHTALYWYRQSLGQGLEFLIYFQGNSAPDKSGLPSDRFSAERTGGSVSTLTIQRTQQEDSAVYLCASSLFSRVDNQPQHFGDGTRLSIL.